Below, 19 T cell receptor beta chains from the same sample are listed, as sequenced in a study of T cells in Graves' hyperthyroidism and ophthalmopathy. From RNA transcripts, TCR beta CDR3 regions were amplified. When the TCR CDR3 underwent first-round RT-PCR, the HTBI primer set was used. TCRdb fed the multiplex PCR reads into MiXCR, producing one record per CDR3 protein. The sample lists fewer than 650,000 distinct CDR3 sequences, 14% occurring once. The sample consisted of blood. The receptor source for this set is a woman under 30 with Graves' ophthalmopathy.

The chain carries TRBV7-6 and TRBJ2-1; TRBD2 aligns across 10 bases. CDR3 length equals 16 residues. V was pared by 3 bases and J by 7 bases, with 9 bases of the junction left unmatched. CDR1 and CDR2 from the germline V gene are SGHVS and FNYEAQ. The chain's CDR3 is CASSFPGASGSNEQFF. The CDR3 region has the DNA TGTGCCAGCAGCTTCCCCGGGGCTAGCGGGAGTAATGAGCAGTTCTTC.

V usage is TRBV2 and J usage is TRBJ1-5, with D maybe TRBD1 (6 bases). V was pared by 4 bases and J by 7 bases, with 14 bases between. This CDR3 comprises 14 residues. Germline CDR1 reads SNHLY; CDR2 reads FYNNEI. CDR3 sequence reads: CASSGTGLGQPQHF. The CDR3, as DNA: TGTGCCAGCAGTGGCACAGGGTTGGGACAGCCCCAGCATTTT. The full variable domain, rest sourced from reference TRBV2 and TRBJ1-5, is EPEVTQTPSHQVTQMGQEVILRCVPISNHLYFYWYRQILGQKVEFLVSFYNNEISEKSEIFDDQFSVERPDGSNFTLKIRSTKLEDSAMYFCASSGTGLGQPQHFGDGTRLSIL.

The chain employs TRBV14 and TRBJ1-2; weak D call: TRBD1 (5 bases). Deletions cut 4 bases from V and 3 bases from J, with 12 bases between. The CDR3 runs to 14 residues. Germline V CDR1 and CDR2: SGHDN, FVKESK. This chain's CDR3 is CASSPLVGHYGYTF. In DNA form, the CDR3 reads TGTGCCAGCAGCCCCCTAGTGGGACACTATGGCTACACCTTC.

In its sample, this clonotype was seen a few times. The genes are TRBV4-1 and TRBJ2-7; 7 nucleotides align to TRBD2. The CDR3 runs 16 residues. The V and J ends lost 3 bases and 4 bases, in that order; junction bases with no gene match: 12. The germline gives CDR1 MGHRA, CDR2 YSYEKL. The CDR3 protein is CASSHENRDYRYEQYF. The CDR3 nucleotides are TGCGCCAGCAGCCACGAAAACCGGGACTACAGATACGAGCAGTACTTC.

The CDR3 loop reads CASSLGGTRKRNQPQHF. The CDR3 DNA is TGTGCCAGCAGTTTAGGGGGGACCCGAAAAAGGAATCAGCCCCAGCATTTT. This sequence joins TRBV28 and TRBJ1-5, with TRBD1 as a possible D gene (5 bases). CDR1 is MDHEN and CDR2 is SYDVKM in the germline V gene. V dropped 2 bases and J dropped 4 bases, with 18 bases sitting between them. The CDR3 has 17 residues.

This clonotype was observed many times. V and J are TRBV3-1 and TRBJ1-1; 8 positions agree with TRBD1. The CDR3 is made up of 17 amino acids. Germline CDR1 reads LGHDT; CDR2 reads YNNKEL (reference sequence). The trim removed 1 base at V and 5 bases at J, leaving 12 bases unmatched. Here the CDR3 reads CASSQARTGPGGTEAFF. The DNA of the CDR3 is TGTGCCAGCAGCCAAGCTCGGACAGGGCCGGGGGGTACTGAAGCTTTCTTT.

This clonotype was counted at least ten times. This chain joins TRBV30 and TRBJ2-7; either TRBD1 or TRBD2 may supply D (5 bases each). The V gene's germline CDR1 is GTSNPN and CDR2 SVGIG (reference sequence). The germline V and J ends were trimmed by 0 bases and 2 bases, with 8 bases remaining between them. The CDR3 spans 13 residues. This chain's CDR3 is CAWSVSGPYEQYF. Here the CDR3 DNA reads TGTGCCTGGAGTGTATCGGGGCCCTACGAGCAGTACTTC.

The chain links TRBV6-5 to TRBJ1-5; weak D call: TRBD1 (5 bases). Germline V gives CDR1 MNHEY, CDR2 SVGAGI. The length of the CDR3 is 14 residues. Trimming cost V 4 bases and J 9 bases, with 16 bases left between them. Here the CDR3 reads CASSLGLTSGPQHF. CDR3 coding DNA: TGTGCCAGCAGTTTGGGACTAACCAGCGGGCCCCAGCATTTT.

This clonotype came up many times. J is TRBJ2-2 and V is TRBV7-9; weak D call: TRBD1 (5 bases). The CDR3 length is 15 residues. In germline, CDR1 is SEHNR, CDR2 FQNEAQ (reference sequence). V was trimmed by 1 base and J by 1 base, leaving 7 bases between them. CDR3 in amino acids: CASSLGQGNTGELFF. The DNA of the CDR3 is TGTGCCAGCAGCTTAGGGCAGGGGAACACCGGGGAGCTGTTTTTT.

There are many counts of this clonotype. The CDR3 spells CSARSPGTDTQYF. The CDR3, as DNA: TGCAGTGCTAGATCCCCGGGCACAGATACGCAGTATTTT. J is TRBJ2-3 and V is TRBV20-1; D not certain. The ends were cut back, 2 bases at V and 1 base at J, with 7 bases in the middle. Germline V gene lookup returns CDR1 DFQATT and CDR2 SNEGSKA (reference sequence). CDR3 size: 13 residues.

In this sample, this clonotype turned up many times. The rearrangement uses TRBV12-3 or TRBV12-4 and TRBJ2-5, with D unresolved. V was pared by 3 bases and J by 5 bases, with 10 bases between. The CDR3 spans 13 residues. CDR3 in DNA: TGTGCCAGCAGTTTCTCGGAGACCGAGACCCAGTACTTC. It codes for CASSFSETETQYF.

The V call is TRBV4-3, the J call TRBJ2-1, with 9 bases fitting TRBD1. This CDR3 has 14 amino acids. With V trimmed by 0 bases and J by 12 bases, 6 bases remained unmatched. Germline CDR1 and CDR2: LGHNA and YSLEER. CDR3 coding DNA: TGCGCCAGCAGCCAAGAGGGACAGGGTGTCGGGCAGTTCTTC. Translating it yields CASSQEGQGVGQFF.

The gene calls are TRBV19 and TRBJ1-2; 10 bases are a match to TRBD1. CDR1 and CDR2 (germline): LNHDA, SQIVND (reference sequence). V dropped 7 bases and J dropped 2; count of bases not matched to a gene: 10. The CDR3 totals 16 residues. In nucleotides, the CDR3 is TGTGCCAGTATCCCCCCTAGGGGACAGGGGAACTATGGCTACACCTTC. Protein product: CASIPPRGQGNYGYTF.

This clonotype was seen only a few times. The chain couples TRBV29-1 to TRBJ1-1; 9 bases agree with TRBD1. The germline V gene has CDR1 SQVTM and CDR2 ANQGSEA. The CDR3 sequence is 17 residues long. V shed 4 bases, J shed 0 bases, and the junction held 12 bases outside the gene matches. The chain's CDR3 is CSVGGGTGNSMNTEAFF. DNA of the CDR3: TGCAGCGTTGGGGGGGGGACAGGGAACTCTATGAACACTGAAGCTTTCTTT.

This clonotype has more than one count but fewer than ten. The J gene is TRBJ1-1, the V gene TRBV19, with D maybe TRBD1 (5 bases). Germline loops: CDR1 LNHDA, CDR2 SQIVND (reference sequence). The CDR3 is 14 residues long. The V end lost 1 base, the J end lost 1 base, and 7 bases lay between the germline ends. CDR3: CASSIAGQNTEAFF. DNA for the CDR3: TGTGCCAGTAGTATAGCAGGACAGAACACTGAAGCTTTCTTT. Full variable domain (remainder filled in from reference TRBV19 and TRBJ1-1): DGGITQSPKYLFRKEGQNVTLSCEQNLNHDAMYWYRQDPGQGLRLIYYSQIVNDFQKGDIAEGYSVSREKKESFPLTVTSAQKNPTAFYLCASSIAGQNTEAFFGQGTRLTVV.

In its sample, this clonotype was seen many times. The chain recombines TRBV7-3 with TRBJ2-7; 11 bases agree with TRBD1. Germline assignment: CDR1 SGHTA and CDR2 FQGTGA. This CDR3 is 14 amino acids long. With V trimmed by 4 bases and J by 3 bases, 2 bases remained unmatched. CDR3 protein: CASSWGQGGYEQYF. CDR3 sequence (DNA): TGTGCCAGCAGCTGGGGACAGGGGGGCTACGAGCAGTACTTC.

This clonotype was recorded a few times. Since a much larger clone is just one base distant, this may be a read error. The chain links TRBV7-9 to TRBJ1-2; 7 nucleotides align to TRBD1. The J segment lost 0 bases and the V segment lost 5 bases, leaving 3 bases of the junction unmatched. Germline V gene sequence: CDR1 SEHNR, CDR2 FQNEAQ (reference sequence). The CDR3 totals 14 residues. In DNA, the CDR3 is TGTGCCAGCAGCACCGGGACAGCTAACTATGGCTACACCTTC. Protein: CASSTGTANYGYTF.

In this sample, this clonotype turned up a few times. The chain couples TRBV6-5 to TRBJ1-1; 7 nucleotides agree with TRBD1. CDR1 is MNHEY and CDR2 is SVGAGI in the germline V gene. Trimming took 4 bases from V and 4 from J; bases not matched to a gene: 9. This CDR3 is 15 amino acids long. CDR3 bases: TGTGCCAGCAGTTCGTCAAGGGGGCGCGGCACTGAAGCTTTCTTT. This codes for CASSSSRGRGTEAFF.

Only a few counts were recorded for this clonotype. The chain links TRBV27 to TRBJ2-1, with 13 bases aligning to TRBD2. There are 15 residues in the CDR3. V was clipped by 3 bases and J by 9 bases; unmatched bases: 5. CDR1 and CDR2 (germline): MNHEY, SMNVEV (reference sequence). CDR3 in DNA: TGTGCCAGCAGTTTGGTCGGGACTAGCGGGGTTGAGCAGTTCTTC. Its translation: CASSLVGTSGVEQFF.